The 7 T cell receptor beta chains below were found in one sample sequenced in a study of OX40 agonist ivuxolimab in advanced cancers. Some clones are missing from TCRdb's copy, which holds only in-frame ones; the method was immunoSEQ multiplex PCR. The sample records 65,000 to 70,000 clones, about 80% being singletons. Source: CD4+ or CD8+ T cells sorted from blood, taken in a trial of the OX40 agonist ivuxolimab. These TCRs come from an adult with an advanced solid tumor such as melanoma, head and neck, liver or kidney cancer.

The chain uses TRBV5-4 and TRBJ2-1; a weak D match, TRBD2 (6 bases). Per germline, CDR1 SGHNT and CDR2 YYREEE (reference sequence). The CDR3 length is 15 residues. V gave up 0 bases and J gave up 2 bases, with 9 bases separating them. CDR3 in DNA: TGTGCCAGCAGCTTGGAGGCTAGCGCCTACAATGAGCAGTTCTTC. Its protein product is CASSLEASAYNEQFF.

V and J are TRBV10-1 and TRBJ1-5; unclear D gene. The V end lost 2 bases, the J end lost 8 bases, and 10 bases lay between the germline ends. Germline V gene data show CDR1 as WNHNN and CDR2 as SYGVQD (reference sequence). The CDR3 loop spans 13 amino acids. The chain's CDR3 is CASSENLQEPQHF. CDR3 in DNA: TGCGCCAGCAGTGAGAACCTGCAGGAGCCCCAGCATTTT.

This clone showed up just a few times. The chain carries TRBV6-6 and TRBJ2-5; D perhaps matches TRBD1 (6 bases). The CDR3 sequence is 15 residues long. Germline V lookup: CDR1 MNHNY, CDR2 SVGAGI (reference sequence). The V end lost 7 bases, the J end lost 2 bases, and 17 bases lay between the germline ends. The chain's CDR3 is CASTDTGTLQETQYF. CDR3 DNA sequence: TGTGCCAGCACCGACACCGGGACACTGCAAGAGACCCAGTACTTC.

A single count supports this clone. The chain combines TRBV21-1 with TRBJ2-1; TRBD1 is the table's D call, not checked against the DNA. TRBV21-1 is a recognized pseudogene. This CDR3 has 14 residues. CDR3 loop: CASSNRVPYNEQFF. CDR3 in DNA: TGTGCCAGCAGCAACAGGGTCCCCTACAATGAGCAGTTCTTC.

V usage is TRBV2 and J usage is TRBJ1-5, with D unresolved. Germline V gives CDR1 SNHLY, CDR2 FYNNEI. The CDR3 loop spans 16 amino acids. Trimming shortened V by 7 bases and J by 0 bases, and 16 bases separated the two germline ends. The chain's CDR3 is CASKEGRGYSNQPQHF. In DNA, the CDR3 is TGTGCCAGCAAGGAAGGGCGCGGGTATAGCAATCAGCCCCAGCATTTT.

CDR3 DNA sequence: TGCGCCAGCAGCCATCAACTAGCGGGAGACCCCTACGAGCAGTACTTC. The encoded protein is CASSHQLAGDPYEQYF. This rearrangement joins TRBV4-1 to TRBJ2-7; 11 nucleotides line up with TRBD2. CDR1 and CDR2 from the germline V gene are MGHRA and YSYEKL. The CDR3 loop spans 16 amino acids. The V gene end was trimmed by 3 bases and the J gene end by 2 bases; junction bases not matched to a gene: 6.

The gene calls are TRBV5-6 and TRBJ2-7; 9 nucleotides line up with TRBD1. V trimming: 4 bases; J trimming: 3 bases; junction bases outside the gene matches: 8. The CDR3 runs 15 residues. Germline lookup yields CDR1 SGHDT and CDR2 YYEEEE. CDR3 residues: CASSTGTGIRYEQYF. The CDR3, as DNA: TGTGCCAGCAGCACCGGGACAGGGATTCGCTACGAGCAGTACTTC.